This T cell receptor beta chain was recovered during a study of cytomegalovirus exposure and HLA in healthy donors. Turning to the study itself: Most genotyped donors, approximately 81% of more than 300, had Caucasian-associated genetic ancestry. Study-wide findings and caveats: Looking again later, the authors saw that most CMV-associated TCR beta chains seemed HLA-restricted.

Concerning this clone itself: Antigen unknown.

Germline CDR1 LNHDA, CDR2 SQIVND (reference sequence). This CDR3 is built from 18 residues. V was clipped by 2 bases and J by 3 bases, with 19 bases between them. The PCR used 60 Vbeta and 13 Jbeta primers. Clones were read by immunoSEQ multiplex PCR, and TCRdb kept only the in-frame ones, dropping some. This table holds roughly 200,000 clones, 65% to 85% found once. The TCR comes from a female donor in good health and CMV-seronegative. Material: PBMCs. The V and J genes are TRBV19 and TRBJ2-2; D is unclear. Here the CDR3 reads CASSISRASGLDTGELFF. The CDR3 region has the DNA TGTGCCAGTAGTATAAGCCGCGCTTCCGGGTTGGACACCGGGGAGCTGTTTTTT.